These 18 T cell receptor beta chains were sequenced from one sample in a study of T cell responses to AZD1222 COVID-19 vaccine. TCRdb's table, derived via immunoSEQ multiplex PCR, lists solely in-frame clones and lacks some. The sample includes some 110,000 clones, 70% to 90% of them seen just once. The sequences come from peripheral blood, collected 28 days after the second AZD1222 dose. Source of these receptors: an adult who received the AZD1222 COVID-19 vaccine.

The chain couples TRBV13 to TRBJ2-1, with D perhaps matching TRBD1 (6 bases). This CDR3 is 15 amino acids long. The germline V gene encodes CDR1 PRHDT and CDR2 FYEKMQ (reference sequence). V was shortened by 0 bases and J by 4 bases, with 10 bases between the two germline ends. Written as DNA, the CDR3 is TGTGCCAGCAGCTTAGGGGGGGCTGTTTACAATGAGCAGTTCTTC. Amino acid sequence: CASSLGGAVYNEQFF.

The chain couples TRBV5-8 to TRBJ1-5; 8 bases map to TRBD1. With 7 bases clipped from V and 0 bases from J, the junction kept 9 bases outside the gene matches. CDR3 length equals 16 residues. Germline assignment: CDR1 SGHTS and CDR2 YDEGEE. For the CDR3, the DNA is TGTGCCAGCGAGCCCGACAGGGGCGGTAGCAATCAGCCCCAGCATTTT. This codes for CASEPDRGGSNQPQHF.

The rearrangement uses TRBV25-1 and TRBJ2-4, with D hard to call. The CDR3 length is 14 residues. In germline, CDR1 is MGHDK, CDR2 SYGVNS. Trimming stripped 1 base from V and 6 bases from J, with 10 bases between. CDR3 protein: CASSESGQRNIQYF. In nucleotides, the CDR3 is TGTGCCAGCAGTGAATCTGGGCAGAGAAACATTCAGTACTTC.

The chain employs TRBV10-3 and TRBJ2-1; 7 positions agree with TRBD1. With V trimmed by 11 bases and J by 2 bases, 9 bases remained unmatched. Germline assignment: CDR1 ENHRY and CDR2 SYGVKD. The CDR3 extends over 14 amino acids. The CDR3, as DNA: TGTGCCGTCAAACAGGGGCCTGCCTACAATGAGCAGTTCTTC. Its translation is CAVKQGPAYNEQFF.

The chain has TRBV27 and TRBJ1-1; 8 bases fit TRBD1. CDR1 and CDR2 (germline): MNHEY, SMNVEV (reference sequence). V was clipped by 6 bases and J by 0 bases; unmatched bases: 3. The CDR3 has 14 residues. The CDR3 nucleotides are TGTGCCAGCAGAATACAGGGGGTGAACACTGAAGCTTTCTTT. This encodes CASRIQGVNTEAFF.

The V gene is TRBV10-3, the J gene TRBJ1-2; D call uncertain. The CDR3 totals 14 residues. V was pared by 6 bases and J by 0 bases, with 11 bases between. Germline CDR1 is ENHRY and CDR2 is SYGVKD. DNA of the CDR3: TGTGCCATCAGGTCAGCCAGAACTAACTATGGCTACACCTTC. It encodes CAIRSARTNYGYTF.

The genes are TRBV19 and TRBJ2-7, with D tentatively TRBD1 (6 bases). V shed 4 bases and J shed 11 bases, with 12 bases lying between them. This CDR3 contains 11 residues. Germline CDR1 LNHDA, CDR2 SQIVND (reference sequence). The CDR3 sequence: CASSTYRVKYF. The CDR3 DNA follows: TGTGCCAGTAGTACCTACAGGGTGAAGTACTTC. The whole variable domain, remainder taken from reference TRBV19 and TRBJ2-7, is DGGITQSPKYLFRKEGQNVTLSCEQNLNHDAMYWYRQDPGQGLRLIYYSQIVNDFQKGDIAEGYSVSREKKESFPLTVTSAQKNPTAFYLCASSTYRVKYFGPGTRLTVT.

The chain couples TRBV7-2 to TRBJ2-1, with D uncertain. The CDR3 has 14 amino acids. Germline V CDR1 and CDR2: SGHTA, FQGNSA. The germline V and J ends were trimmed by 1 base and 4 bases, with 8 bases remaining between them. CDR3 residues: CASSLGTEYNEQFF. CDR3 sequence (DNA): TGTGCCAGCAGCTTAGGGACGGAATACAATGAGCAGTTCTTC.

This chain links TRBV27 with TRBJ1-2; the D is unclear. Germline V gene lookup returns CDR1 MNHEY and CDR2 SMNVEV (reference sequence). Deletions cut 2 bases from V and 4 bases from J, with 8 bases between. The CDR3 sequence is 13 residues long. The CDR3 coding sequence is TGTGCCAGCAGTTTAGGAATGGCCTATGGCTACACCTTC. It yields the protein CASSLGMAYGYTF.

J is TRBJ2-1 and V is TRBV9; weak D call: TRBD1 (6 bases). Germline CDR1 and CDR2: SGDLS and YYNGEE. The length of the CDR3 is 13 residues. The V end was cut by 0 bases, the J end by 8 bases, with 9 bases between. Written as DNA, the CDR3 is TGTGCCAGCAGCGTAGCCCCAGGGGATGAGCAGTTCTTC. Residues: CASSVAPGDEQFF.

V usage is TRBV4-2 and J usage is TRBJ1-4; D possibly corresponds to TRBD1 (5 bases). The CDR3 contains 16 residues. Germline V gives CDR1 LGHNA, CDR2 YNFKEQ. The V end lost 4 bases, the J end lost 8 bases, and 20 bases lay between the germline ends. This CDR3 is CASSRSLGQGGEKLFF. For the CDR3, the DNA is TGTGCCAGCAGCCGGTCTCTAGGGCAGGGAGGCGAAAAACTGTTTTTT.

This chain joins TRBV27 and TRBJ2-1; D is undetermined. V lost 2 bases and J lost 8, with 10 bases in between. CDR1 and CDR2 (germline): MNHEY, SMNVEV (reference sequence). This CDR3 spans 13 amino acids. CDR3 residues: CASSLGRSDEQFF. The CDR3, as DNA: TGTGCCAGCAGTTTAGGGCGCTCGGATGAGCAGTTCTTC.

The CDR3 loop is CASSPGTAYEQYF. DNA of the CDR3: TGTGCCAGCTCCCCCGGGACAGCCTACGAGCAGTACTTC. The chain recombines TRBV6-5 with TRBJ2-7; 7 bases agree with TRBD1. The CDR3 is 13 amino acids. Germline CDR1 reads MNHEY; CDR2 reads SVGAGI. The junction had 6 bases not matched to a gene; V was cut back by 8 bases and J by 2 bases.

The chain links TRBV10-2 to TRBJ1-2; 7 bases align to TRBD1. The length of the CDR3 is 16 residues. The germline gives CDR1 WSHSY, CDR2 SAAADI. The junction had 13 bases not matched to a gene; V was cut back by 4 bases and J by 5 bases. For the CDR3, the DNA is TGCGCCAGCAGTGTTATTCGTCAACAGGGGACGTATGGCTACACCTTC. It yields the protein CASSVIRQQGTYGYTF.

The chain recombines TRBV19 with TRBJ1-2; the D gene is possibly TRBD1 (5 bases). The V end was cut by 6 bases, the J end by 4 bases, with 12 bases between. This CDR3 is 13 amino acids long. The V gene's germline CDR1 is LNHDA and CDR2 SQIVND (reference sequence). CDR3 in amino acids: CASRAGGFYGYTF. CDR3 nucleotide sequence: TGTGCCAGTAGAGCGGGGGGGTTCTATGGCTACACCTTC.

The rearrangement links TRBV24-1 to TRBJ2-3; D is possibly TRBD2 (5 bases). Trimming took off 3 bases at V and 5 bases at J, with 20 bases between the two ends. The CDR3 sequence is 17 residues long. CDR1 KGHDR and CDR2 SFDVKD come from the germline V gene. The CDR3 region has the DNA TGTGCCACCAGTGATCCCCTGCTAGCTCGTCGGGGAGATACGCAGTATTTT. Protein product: CATSDPLLARRGDTQYF.

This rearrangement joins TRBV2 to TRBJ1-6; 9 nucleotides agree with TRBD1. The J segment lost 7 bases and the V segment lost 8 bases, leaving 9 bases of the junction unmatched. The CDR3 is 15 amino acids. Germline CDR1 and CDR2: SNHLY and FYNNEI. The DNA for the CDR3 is TGTGCCAGCTACCCCGGACAGGGGCGGAATTCACCCCTCCACTTT. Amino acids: CASYPGQGRNSPLHF.

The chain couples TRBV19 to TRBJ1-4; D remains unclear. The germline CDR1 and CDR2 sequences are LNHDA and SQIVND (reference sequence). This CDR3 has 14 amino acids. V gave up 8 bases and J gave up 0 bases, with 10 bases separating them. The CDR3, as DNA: TGTGCCAGTGGAAAAACTTCAACTAATGAAAAACTGTTTTTT. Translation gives CASGKTSTNEKLFF.